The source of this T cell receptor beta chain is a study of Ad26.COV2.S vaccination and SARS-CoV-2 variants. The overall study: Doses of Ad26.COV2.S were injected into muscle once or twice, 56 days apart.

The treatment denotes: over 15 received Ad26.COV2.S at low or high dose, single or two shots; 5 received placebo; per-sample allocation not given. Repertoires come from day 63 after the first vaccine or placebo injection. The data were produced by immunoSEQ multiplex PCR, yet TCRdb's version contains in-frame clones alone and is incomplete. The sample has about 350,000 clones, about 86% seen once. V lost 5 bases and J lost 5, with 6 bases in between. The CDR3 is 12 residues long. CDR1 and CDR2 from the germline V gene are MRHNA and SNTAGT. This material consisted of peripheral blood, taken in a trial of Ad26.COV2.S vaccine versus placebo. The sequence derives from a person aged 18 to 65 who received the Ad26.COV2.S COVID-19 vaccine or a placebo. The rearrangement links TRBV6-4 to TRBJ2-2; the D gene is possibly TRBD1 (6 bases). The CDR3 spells CASSTGTGELFF. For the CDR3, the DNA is TGTGCCAGCAGTACAGGGACCGGGGAGCTGTTTTTT.